Following are 23 T cell receptor beta chains from one sample sequenced in a study of regulatory T cells in long-lasting Graves disease. TCR beta libraries were built with iRepertoire HTBI primers and Arm-PCR of CDR3 regions. From the multiplex PCR reads, TCRdb called clonotypes with MiXCR, one entry per CDR3 protein. This table holds over 350,000 distinct CDR3 sequences, 15% found once. Stated time point: newly diagnosed GD, antithyroid drugs for less than 3 months. RNA isolated from PBMCs was used to make the TCR library. These data are also associated with another study on T cells in Graves' hyperthyroidism and ophthalmopathy.

Material: peripheral blood mononuclear cells (PBMCs), obtained at new diagnosis, from a patient treated with antithyroid drugs. These receptors originate from a woman between 40 and 50 years old with Graves disease.

In its sample, this clonotype was seen a few times. The genes are TRBV30 and TRBJ2-3; D possibly corresponds to TRBD1 (7 bases). The CDR3 sequence is 13 residues long. The germline V gene encodes CDR1 GTSNPN and CDR2 SVGIG (reference sequence). V was pared by 1 base and J by 8 bases, with 13 bases between. The CDR3 DNA sequence: TGTGCCTGGAGTGAACCCCAGGGGGGTACGCAGTATTTT. Encoded protein: CAWSEPQGGTQYF. Full variable domain (missing parts from reference TRBV30 and TRBJ2-3): SQTIHQWPATLVQPVGSPLSLECTVEGTSNPNLYWYRQAAGRGLQLLFYSVGIGQISSEVPQNLSASRPQDRQFILSSKKLLLSDSGFYLCAWSEPQGGTQYFGPGTRLTVL.

In regard to this clonotype: A single base separates this from a much larger clone, so it may be a read error. This sequence joins TRBV30 and TRBJ2-1; D is perhaps TRBD2 (6 bases). Per the germline V gene, CDR1 is GTSNPN and CDR2 is SVGIG (reference sequence). CDR3 length: 15 residues. CDR3 sequence: CAWSDLAPTYDEQFF. CDR3 DNA: TGTGCCTGGAGTGACCTAGCGCCAACCTACGATGAGCAGTTCTTC.

In its sample, this clonotype was seen many times. This rearrangement joins TRBV12-5 to TRBJ2-1, with D possibly TRBD1 on 6 matching bases. From germline, CDR1 is LGHNT and CDR2 FRNRAP. The CDR3 loop spans 16 amino acids. V gave up 5 bases and J gave up 2 bases, with 16 bases separating them. The CDR3 sequence is CASGPSRGSTYNEQFF. CDR3 sequence (DNA): TGTGCTAGTGGTCCCTCGAGGGGGAGCACCTACAATGAGCAGTTCTTC.

In this sample, this clonotype turned up many times. In DNA form, the CDR3 reads TGTGCCAGCAGTCTTCCGCTTGGGGCGGGAGCAGGCACCGGGGAGCTGTTTTTT. Translation: CASSLPLGAGAGTGELFF. The chain combines TRBV28 with TRBJ2-2; TRBD2 aligns across 7 bases. CDR3 length: 18 residues. Germline lookup yields CDR1 MDHEN and CDR2 SYDVKM. V gave up 5 bases and J gave up 4 bases; unmatched junction bases: 16.

Turning to this clonotype: A read error is the likely source, as a far larger clone sits one nucleotide away. The V gene is TRBV24-1, the J gene TRBJ2-3, with 7 bases aligning to TRBD2. The better agreement between TRBJ2-1 and the DNA end casts doubt on the J call. The V gene's germline CDR1 is KGHDR and CDR2 SFDVKD. This CDR3 comprises 13 residues. The CDR3, as DNA: TGTGCCATCGCGGGAGAGAGGCGCGATGAGCAGTTCTTC. Amino acids: CAIAGERRDEQFF.

This clonotype came up many times. The genes are TRBV10-3 and TRBJ2-5; 8 bases are shared with TRBD1. V shed 4 bases, J shed 2 bases, and the junction held 6 bases outside the gene matches. The length of the CDR3 is 15 residues. The germline V gene encodes CDR1 ENHRY and CDR2 SYGVKD. DNA for the CDR3: TGTGCCATCAGTGGCCGACAGGGGCCGCAAGAGACCCAGTACTTC. This gives the protein CAISGRQGPQETQYF.

The table lists this clonotype with many counts. CDR3 region: CASSVIGGRVNEQYF. CDR3 bases: TGTGCCAGCAGTGTTATTGGCGGGAGAGTCAACGAGCAGTACTTC. The V call is TRBV2, the J call TRBJ2-7; 7 bases align to TRBD2. Germline CDR1 reads SNHLY; CDR2 reads FYNNEI. Germline trimming cut 4 bases from V and 5 bases from J; bases unmatched to any gene: 11. This CDR3 comprises 15 residues. The variable domain in full, with the rest retrieved from reference TRBV2 and TRBJ2-7, is EPEVTQTPSHQVTQMGQEVILRCVPISNHLYFYWYRQILGQKVEFLVSFYNNEISEKSEIFDDQFSVERPDGSNFTLKIRSTKLEDSAMYFCASSVIGGRVNEQYFGPGTRLTVT.

There are many counts of this clonotype. The J gene is TRBJ1-1, the V gene TRBV12-5; D uncertain. V shed 4 bases and J shed 1 base, with 13 bases lying between them. The V gene's germline CDR1 is LGHNT and CDR2 FRNRAP. The CDR3 loop spans 15 amino acids. CDR3 residues: CASGWTQTRNTEAFF. In DNA form, the CDR3 reads TGTGCTAGTGGTTGGACTCAAACAAGGAACACTGAAGCTTTCTTT.

This clonotype has at least ten counts. The V call is TRBV4-1, the J call TRBJ2-1; maybe TRBD1 (6 bases). Germline V CDR1 and CDR2: MGHRA, YSYEKL. Trimming took 0 bases from V and 4 from J, leaving 7 bases between them. This CDR3 comprises 14 residues. The CDR3 DNA sequence: TGCGCCAGCAGCCAAGAGGGACAATACAATGAGCAGTTCTTC. This translates into CASSQEGQYNEQFF.

At least ten counts were recorded for this clonotype. The chain carries TRBV7-8 and TRBJ1-5; tentative D call: TRBD1 (6 bases). Per germline, CDR1 SGHVS and CDR2 FQNEAQ. This CDR3 has 15 amino acids. The V gene lost 1 base and the J gene lost 6 bases, with 13 bases spanning the gap. The CDR3 reads CASSLDGGSSQPQHF. In nucleotides, the CDR3 is TGTGCCAGCAGCTTAGATGGGGGCTCGAGTCAGCCCCAGCATTTT.

This clonotype showed up many times. The chain carries TRBV5-1 and TRBJ1-1, with TRBD1 matching 8 bases. This CDR3 is built from 16 residues. J gave up 0 bases and V 4 bases, and 8 bases lay outside the gene matches. CDR1 SGHRS and CDR2 YFSETQ come from the germline V gene. CDR3 coding DNA: TGCGCCAGCAGCCCCGGGACAGGTTTAATGAACACTGAAGCTTTCTTT. This gives the protein CASSPGTGLMNTEAFF.

This clonotype was recorded at least ten times. The chain has TRBV9 and TRBJ2-7, with TRBD1 matching 9 bases. CDR3 length equals 15 residues. The germline gives CDR1 SGDLS, CDR2 YYNGEE. Trimming at V came to 0 bases and at J to 3 bases, leaving 4 bases not matched to a gene. The CDR3 region is CASSVGGQGNYEQYF. The CDR3 region has the DNA TGTGCCAGCAGCGTAGGGGGACAGGGAAACTACGAGCAGTACTTC.

In the case of this clonotype: A much more abundant neighbour one base away suggests this may be a read error. The rearrangement joins TRBV20-1 to TRBJ2-1, with TRBD2 matching 7 bases. Germline-derived CDR1 and CDR2 are DFQATT and SNEGSKA (reference sequence). There are 14 residues in the CDR3. Germline trimming cut 5 bases from V and 0 bases from J; bases unmatched to any gene: 4. For the CDR3, the DNA is TGCAGTGCTGGGGCTAGCGGCTCCTACAATGAGCAGTTCTTC. This sequence encodes CSAGASGSYNEQFF.

This clonotype was seen a few times. A read error may be the cause here, since a much bigger clone is one base away. The rearrangement uses TRBV12-3 or TRBV12-4 and TRBJ2-5, with 7 bases lining up with TRBD1. CDR3 length: 14 residues. V trimming: 4 bases; J trimming: 4 bases; junction bases outside the gene matches: 6. CDR3 bases: TGTGCCAGCAGTTCCGAGACAGGGTTAGAGACCCAGTACTTC. Its translation is CASSSETGLETQYF.

This clonotype was counted between two and nine times. This chain uses TRBV20-1 with TRBJ2-3; D gene ambiguous. Per the germline V gene, CDR1 is DFQATT and CDR2 is SNEGSKA (reference sequence). The CDR3 has 14 amino acids. V was trimmed by 3 bases and J by 4 bases, leaving 14 bases between them. This CDR3 reads CSASPRVRPDTQYF. The CDR3 DNA is TGCAGTGCTAGTCCCCGGGTACGGCCAGATACGCAGTATTTT.

Only a few counts were recorded for this clonotype. This likely comes from a read error, as the CDR3 has no conserved phenylalanine or tryptophan at its end. This sequence joins TRBV13 and TRBJ2-1; possible D gene TRBD2, 6 bases. The length of the CDR3 is 15 residues. Looked up from germline, CDR1 is PRHDT and CDR2 is FYEKMQ (reference sequence). The V and J ends lost 7 bases and 4 bases respectively, with 17 bases between them. In DNA, the CDR3 is TGTGCCAGCACCAGCTGGGTAGCGGAGTACAATGAGCAGTTCTCC. It specifies CASTSWVAEYNEQFS.

This clonotype was seen at least ten times. The chain couples TRBV6-1 to TRBJ1-5; no definite D call. Between the trimmed V and J ends, which lost 6 bases and 3 bases, there was a span of 15 bases. The CDR3 sequence is 15 residues long. Germline V CDR1 and CDR2: MNHNS, SASEGT. DNA of the CDR3: TGTGCCAGCAGCCCCCGCGAGGGTTACAATCAGCCCCAGCATTTT. It yields the protein CASSPREGYNQPQHF.

The rearrangement joins TRBV5-1 to TRBJ1-2, with TRBD1 as a possible D gene (6 bases). V was pared by 4 bases and J by 5 bases, with 21 bases between. Per germline, CDR1 SGHRS and CDR2 YFSETQ. The CDR3 is 16 residues long. CDR3 loop: CASSLLTGSLEYGYTF. CDR3 in DNA: TGCGCCAGCAGCCTATTAACAGGGTCGCTCGAATATGGCTACACCTTC. Full variable domain (outside the CDR3, taken from reference TRBV5-1 and TRBJ1-2): KAGVTQTPRYLIKTRGQQVTLSCSPISGHRSVSWYQQTPGQGLQFLFEYFSETQRNKGNFPGRFSGRQFSNSRSEMNVSTLELGDSALYLCASSLLTGSLEYGYTFGSGTRLTVV.

In its sample, this clonotype was seen a few times. This chain uses TRBV27 with TRBJ1-5; D is perhaps TRBD1 (5 bases). The CDR3 loop spans 16 amino acids. Looked up from germline, CDR1 is MNHEY and CDR2 is SMNVEV (reference sequence). V shed 4 bases and J shed 0 bases, with 13 bases lying between them. The CDR3 loop reads CASSSLGGYSNQPQHF. For the CDR3, the DNA is TGTGCCAGCAGTTCTCTTGGGGGTTATAGCAATCAGCCCCAGCATTTT.

This clonotype was picked up many times. This rearrangement joins TRBV10-3 to TRBJ2-5, with 10 bases matching TRBD2. J lost 4 bases, V lost 6 bases, and 8 bases had no gene match. CDR1 is ENHRY and CDR2 is SYGVKD in the germline V gene. CDR3 length: 15 amino acids. CDR3 protein: CAISLGIAGGETQYF. CDR3 nucleotide sequence: TGTGCCATCAGCCTAGGAATAGCGGGAGGAGAGACCCAGTACTTC.

This clonotype was counted many times. The chain links TRBV28 to TRBJ2-3, with 10 bases fitting TRBD2. V lost 5 bases and J lost 0; bases outside the gene matches: 11. There are 18 residues in the CDR3. The germline V gene has CDR1 MDHEN and CDR2 SYDVKM. Written as DNA, the CDR3 is TGTGCCAGCAGTACTCCTAGCGGGAGCCTTACTAGCACAGATACGCAGTATTTT. It yields the protein CASSTPSGSLTSTDTQYF.

Only a few counts were recorded for this clonotype. The chain couples TRBV7-3 to TRBJ2-1, with D maybe TRBD1 (6 bases). CDR3 length: 13 residues. V was shortened by 6 bases and J by 6 bases, with 12 bases between the two germline ends. Per the germline V gene, CDR1 is SGHTA and CDR2 is FQGTGA. The CDR3 region is CASSKRGSNEQFF. CDR3 nucleotides: TGTGCCAGCAGTAAAAGGGGGAGCAATGAGCAGTTCTTC.

A note on this clonotype: Since a much larger clone is just one base distant, this may be a read error. J is TRBJ2-7 and V is TRBV5-1; tentatively, D is TRBD1 or TRBD2 (5 bases each). Per the germline V gene, CDR1 is SGHRS and CDR2 is YFSETQ. This CDR3 spans 13 amino acids. V lost 2 bases and J lost 7, with 13 bases in between. CDR3 in amino acids: CASSFEGPGEQYV. In DNA, the CDR3 is TGCGCCAGCAGCTTTGAGGGGCCGGGAGAGCAGTACGTC.